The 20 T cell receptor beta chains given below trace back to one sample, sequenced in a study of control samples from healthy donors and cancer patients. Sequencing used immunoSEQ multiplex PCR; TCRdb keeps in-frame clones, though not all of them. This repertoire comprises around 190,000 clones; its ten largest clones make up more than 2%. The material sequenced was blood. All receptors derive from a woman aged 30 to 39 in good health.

CDR3 in DNA: TGTGCCAGCACTCCAATTAGCGGGGCGAAAAACATTCAGTACTTC. Protein: CASTPISGAKNIQYF. The chain links TRBV6-5 to TRBJ2-4, with 8 bases fitting TRBD2. J was trimmed by 4 bases and V by 7 bases; bases with no gene match: 9. Looked up from germline, CDR1 is MNHEY and CDR2 is SVGAGI. There are 15 residues in the CDR3.

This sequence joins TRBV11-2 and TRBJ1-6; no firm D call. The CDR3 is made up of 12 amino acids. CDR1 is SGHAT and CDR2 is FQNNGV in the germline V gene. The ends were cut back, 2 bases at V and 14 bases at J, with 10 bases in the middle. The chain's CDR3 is CASSLSLSTLHF. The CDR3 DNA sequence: TGTGCCAGCAGCTTATCCCTCAGTACCCTCCACTTT.

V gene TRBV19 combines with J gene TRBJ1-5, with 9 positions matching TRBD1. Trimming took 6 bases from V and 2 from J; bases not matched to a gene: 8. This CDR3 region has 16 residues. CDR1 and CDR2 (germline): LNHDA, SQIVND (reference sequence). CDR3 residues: CASRGNRGLGNQPQHF. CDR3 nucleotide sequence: TGTGCCAGTAGGGGTAACAGGGGGCTGGGCAATCAGCCCCAGCATTTT.

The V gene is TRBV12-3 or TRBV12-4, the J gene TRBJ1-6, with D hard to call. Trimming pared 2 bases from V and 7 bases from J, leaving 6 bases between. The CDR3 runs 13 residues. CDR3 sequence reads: CASSLKGNSPLHF. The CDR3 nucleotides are TGTGCCAGCAGTTTAAAAGGGAATTCACCCCTCCACTTT.

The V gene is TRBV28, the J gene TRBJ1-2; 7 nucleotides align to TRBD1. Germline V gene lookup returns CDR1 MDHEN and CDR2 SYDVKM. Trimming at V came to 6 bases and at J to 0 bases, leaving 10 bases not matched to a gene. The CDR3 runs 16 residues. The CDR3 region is CASRRSQGRTNYGYTF. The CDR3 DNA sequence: TGTGCCAGCAGACGATCACAGGGGCGTACTAACTATGGCTACACCTTC.

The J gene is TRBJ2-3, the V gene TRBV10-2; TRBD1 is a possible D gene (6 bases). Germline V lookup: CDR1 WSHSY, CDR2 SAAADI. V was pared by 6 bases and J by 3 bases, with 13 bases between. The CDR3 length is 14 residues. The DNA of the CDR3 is TGCGCCAGCAGAAACAACAGGGTAACAGATACGCAGTATTTT. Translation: CASRNNRVTDTQYF.

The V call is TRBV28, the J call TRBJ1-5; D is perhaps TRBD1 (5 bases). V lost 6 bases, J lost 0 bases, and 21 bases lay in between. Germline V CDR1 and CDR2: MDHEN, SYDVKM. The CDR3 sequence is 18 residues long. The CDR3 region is CASSQRGPLVYSNQPQHF. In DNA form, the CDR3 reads TGTGCCAGCAGCCAGCGGGGACCCTTGGTATATAGCAATCAGCCCCAGCATTTT.

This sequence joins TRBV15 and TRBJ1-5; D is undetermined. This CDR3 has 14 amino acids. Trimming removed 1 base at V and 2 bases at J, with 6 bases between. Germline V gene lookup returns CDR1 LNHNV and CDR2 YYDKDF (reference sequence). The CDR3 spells CATSRGGGNQPQHF. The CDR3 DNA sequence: TGTGCCACCAGCAGAGGGGGAGGCAATCAGCCCCAGCATTTT.

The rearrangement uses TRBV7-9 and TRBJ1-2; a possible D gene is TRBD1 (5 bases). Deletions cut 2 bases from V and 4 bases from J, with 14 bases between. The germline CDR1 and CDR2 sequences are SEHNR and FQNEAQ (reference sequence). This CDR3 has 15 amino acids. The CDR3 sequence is CASSLTRGSSYGYTF. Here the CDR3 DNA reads TGTGCCAGCAGCTTAACGAGGGGATCAAGCTATGGCTACACCTTC.

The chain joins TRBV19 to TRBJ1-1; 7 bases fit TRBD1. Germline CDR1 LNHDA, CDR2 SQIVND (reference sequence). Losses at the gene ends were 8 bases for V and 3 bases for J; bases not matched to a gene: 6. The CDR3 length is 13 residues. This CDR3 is CASSGQSYTEAFF. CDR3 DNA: TGTGCCAGTTCGGGACAGTCGTACACTGAAGCTTTCTTT.

The CDR3 DNA is TGTGCCAGCAGTCCCTCCCGGACAGGGATTAATTCACCCCTCCACTTT. It yields the protein CASSPSRTGINSPLHF. The chain links TRBV27 to TRBJ1-6, with TRBD1 identical over 8 bases. V was clipped by 5 bases and J by 6 bases; unmatched bases: 9. The germline gives CDR1 MNHEY, CDR2 SMNVEV (reference sequence). This CDR3 is built from 16 residues.

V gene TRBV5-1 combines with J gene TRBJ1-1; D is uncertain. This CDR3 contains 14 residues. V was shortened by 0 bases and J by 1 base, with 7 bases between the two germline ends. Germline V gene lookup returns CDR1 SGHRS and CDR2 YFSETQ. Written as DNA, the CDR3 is TGCGCCAGCAGCTTGGTAAGAGGGAACACTGAAGCTTTCTTT. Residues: CASSLVRGNTEAFF.

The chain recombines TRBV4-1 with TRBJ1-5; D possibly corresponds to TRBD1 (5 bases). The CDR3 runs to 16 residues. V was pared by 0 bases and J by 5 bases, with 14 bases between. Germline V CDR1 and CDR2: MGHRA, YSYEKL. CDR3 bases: TGCGCCAGCAGCCAAGATCCGGGGGAAAGTTATCAGCCCCAGCATTTT. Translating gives CASSQDPGESYQPQHF.

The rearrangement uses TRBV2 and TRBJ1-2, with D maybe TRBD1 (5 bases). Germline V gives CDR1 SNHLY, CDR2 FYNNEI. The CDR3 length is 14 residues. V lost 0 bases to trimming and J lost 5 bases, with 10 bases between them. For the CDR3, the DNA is TGTGCCAGCAGTGAAGCCCGGGACCTTTATGGCTACACCTTC. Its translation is CASSEARDLYGYTF.

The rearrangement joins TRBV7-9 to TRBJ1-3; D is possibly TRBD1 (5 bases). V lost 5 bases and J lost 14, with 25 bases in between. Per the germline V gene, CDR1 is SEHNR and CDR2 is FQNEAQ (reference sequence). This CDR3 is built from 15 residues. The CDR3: CASSPSPWDGSILYF. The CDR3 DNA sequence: TGTGCCAGCAGCCCGAGCCCCTGGGACGGCTCGATCCTATATTTT.

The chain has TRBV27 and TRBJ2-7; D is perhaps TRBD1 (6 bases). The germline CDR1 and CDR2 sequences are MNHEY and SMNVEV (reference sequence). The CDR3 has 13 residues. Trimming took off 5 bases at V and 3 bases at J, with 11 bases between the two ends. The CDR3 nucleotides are TGTGCCAGCAGTCAGGACAGACTCTACGAGCAGTACTTC. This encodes CASSQDRLYEQYF.

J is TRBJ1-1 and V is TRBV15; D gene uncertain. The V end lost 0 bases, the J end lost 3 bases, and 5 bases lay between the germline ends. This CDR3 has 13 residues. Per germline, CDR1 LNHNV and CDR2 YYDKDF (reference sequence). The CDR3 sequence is CATSRDGDTEAFF. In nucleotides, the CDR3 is TGTGCCACCAGCAGAGATGGAGACACTGAAGCTTTCTTT.

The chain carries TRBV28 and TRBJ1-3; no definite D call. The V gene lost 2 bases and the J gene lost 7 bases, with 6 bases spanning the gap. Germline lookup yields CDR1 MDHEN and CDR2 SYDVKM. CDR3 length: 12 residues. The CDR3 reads CASSLGPNTIYF. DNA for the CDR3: TGTGCCAGCAGTTTAGGGCCCAACACCATATATTTT.

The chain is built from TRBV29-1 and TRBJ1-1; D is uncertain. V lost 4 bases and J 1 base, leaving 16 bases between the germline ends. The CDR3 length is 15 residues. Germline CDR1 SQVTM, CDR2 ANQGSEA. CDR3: CSVAQEDGKNTEAFF. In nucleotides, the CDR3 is TGCAGCGTTGCCCAAGAGGACGGTAAGAACACTGAAGCTTTCTTT. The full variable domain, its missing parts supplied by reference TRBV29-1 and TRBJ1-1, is SAVISQKPSRDICQRGTSLTIQCQVDSQVTMMFWYRQQPGQSLTLIATANQGSEATYESGFVIDKFPISRPNLTFSTLTVSNMSPEDSSIYLCSVAQEDGKNTEAFFGQGTRLTVV.

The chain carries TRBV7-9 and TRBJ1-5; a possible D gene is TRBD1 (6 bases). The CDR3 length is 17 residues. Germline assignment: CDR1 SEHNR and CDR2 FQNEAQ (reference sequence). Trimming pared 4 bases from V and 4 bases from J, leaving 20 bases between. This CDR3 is CASSWARPGHSNQPQHF. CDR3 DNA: TGTGCCAGCAGCTGGGCTAGACCGGGACACTCGAATCAGCCCCAGCATTTT.